This T cell receptor (beta chain) was identified in a study of vaccination and CD4 T cells after COVID-19. On the study more broadly: The control cultures got either a CEFX pool, an HIV-1 Nef pool, or no peptide at all.

Of note for this clonotype: The antigen is undetermined.

The sample's time point: late sampling 161 to 241 days after vaccination in a few convalescent patients. Treatment in this sample: roughly 10-day PBMC culture with coronavirus spike peptide pools or control peptides (ViraFEST assay). The V gene's germline CDR1 is DFQATT and CDR2 SNEGSKA (reference sequence). The V and J ends lost 5 bases and 7 bases respectively, with 11 bases between them. The CDR3 is 11 residues long. The Oncomine TCR Beta short-read assay generated sequence data from the DNA of cultured CD4+ T cells. TCRdb recomputed calls from the PCR reads with MiXCR, one row per CDR3 protein. The data contain roughly 15,000 distinct CDR3 sequences, approximately 50% of them seen just once; the ten biggest clones take up approximately 12%.

This chain joins TRBV20-1 and TRBJ1-1, with D possibly being TRBD1 (6 bases). This sequence was found in a human donor who had recovered from COVID-19. This specimen was CD4+ T cells from blood, cultured in vitro, taken about 7 months after SARS-CoV-2 vaccination. The CDR3: CSAAGHYEAFF. CDR3 nucleotide sequence: TGCAGTGCTGCGGGACACTATGAAGCTTTCTTT.